Sequencing of this T cell receptor (beta chain) was carried out in a study of blood T cell repertoires in COVID-19 (TCRdb year 2020). For the wider study: Samples covering the acute and convalescent phases of COVID-19 were provided by collaborators in the United States, Italy and Spain. The dataset comprised deeply sampled blood TCRbeta repertoires from subjects exposed to, actively infected with, or recovered from COVID-19. The repertoires were released in a freely available public database intended as a resource for research on the immune response to SARS-CoV-2. Sample metadata almost always included a de-identified subject ID, COVID-19 status, age in years and sex. Where available, HLA class I and class II types were obtained from metadata supplied by the sample provider rather than from assay-based typing. The samples were drawn from the first 160 participants of the ongoing ImmuneRACE study and from about 1,200 subjects provided by 6 global collaborators. The prospective study material was composed of cDNA or gDNA derived from T cells, B-cell-depleted T cells, or PBMCs.

For this clone: Its antigen specificity is not known. Base qualities were left out, and no much larger clone turns up one base away.

V is cut back by 4 bases and J by 0 bases, with 6 bases in the junction unmatched. CDR1 and CDR2 are read off the germline V gene (reference sequence) as LGHDT and YNNKEL. From its cysteine to its phenylalanine, the CDR3 spans 17 amino acids. The entry retains the CDR3 DNA only, 51 bases that are in frame from base 1. The immunoSEQ Assay, a bias-controlled multiplex PCR, was used to amplify TCRbeta CDR3 regions from genomic DNA. The study's processing was this. Nucleated cell counts per sample were estimated from amplification of reference gene primers within the assay. Sequence reads were collapsed and filtered to measure the absolute abundance of every unique TCRbeta CDR3 rearrangement. For each sample, productive Simpson clonality was calculated as the square root of Simpson's diversity index across productive rearrangements. The source is immuneACCESS, and TCRdb retained only in-frame sequences with V and J called. Part of the clones is not carried over; for the studies checked, unresolved V genes explain less than half of this, and the remainder is unexplained. That table furnishes V, J and clone size, whereas the DNA furnished D and trimming. The sample contains about 160,000 clones, approximately 82% of them found a single time. The top ten hold approximately 21% of the sample.

Broad study findings and their caveats: The quantity of clinical and demographic metadata differed by source and by participant and was supplied without curation.

Collaborating institutions collected whole blood in K2EDTA tubes following their own protocols. For TCRbeta analysis, collaborators shipped samples in one of three forms: frozen whole blood, isolated PBMCs, or DNA extracted from either of those sample types. The sequenced sample consisted of peripheral blood. The source is a woman older than 75 with acute or convalescent COVID-19. The chain is encoded by TRBV3-1 (or the pseudogene TRBV3-2) joined to TRBJ1-6, with 7 middle bases fitting TRBD1. Here is the DNA: TGTGCCAGCAGCCCCGACAGGGCAAGCTCCTATAATTCACCCCTCCACTTT. This is translated as CASSPDRASSYNSPLHF.